This note documents a single T cell receptor beta chain sequence. Its cognate antigen is unknown. This sample stems from a study of cytomegalovirus exposure and HLA in healthy donors. As for the study in general: Earlier, 150 million to 200 million T cells were analyzed, and 95 million to 140 million unique TCR beta sequences were found among them. Study conclusions and caveats: Later analysis identified several of the most significant clusters that appeared linked to common viral pathogens. V- and J-gene trimming of TCR beta was linked (in a later analysis) to a missense DCLRE1C variant. HLA allele associations emerged for 17,000 or so TCR beta sequences in a later analysis, at 0.05 false discovery rate.

Trimming removed 3 bases from V and 1 base from J; junction bases left unmatched: 7. Germline CDR1 and CDR2: SEHNR and FQNEAQ (reference sequence). This CDR3 has 18 residues. Amplification used 60 Vbeta primers and 13 Jbeta primers. Profiled with immunoSEQ multiplex PCR; TCRdb holds only in-frame clones, not every one. The sample carries roughly 170,000 clones, around 82% recorded once. This sequence originates from a woman aged 45-65 years in good health and CMV-seropositive. The sample consisted of PBMCs. The V gene is TRBV7-9, the J gene TRBJ1-6, with TRBD1 matching 9 bases. CDR3 sequence (DNA): TGTGCCAGCAGCTTCCGGGACAGGGAAATGTCCTATAATTCACCCCTCCACTTT. Amino acids: CASSFRDREMSYNSPLHF.